This T cell receptor (beta chain) was identified during a study of cytomegalovirus exposure and HLA in healthy donors. Broader study findings: A few chains linked to CMV were shown in vitro to be specific for CMV antigens. TCR beta chains numbering 150 to 200 were designated cytomegalovirus-associated. Using the classifier, cytomegalovirus status was reportedly diagnosed with high specificity and sensitivity.

In the case of this clone: Its antigen is as yet unknown.

TCRdb's copy holds only in-frame clones and misses some; the assay was immunoSEQ multiplex PCR. The sample includes some 70,000 clones, about 89% of them seen just once. This CDR3 is built from 16 residues. Germline V lookup: CDR1 SGHTA, CDR2 FQGNSA. V was clipped by 1 base and J by 3 bases; unmatched bases: 7. Sequenced input: PBMCs. The TCR comes from a woman aged 18-29 years in good health and CMV-seronegative. J is TRBJ2-7 and V is TRBV7-2; 9 bases are shared with TRBD1. The CDR3 sequence is CASSLGARTGVYEQYF. The DNA of the CDR3 is TGTGCCAGCAGCTTAGGGGCGAGGACAGGGGTCTACGAGCAGTACTTC. The full variable domain, with the rest looked up from reference TRBV7-2 and TRBJ2-7, is GAGVSQSPSNKVTEKGKDVELRCDPISGHTALYWYRQSLGQGLEFLIYFQGNSAPDKSGLPSDRFSAERTGGSVSTLTIQRTQQEDSAVYLCASSLGARTGVYEQYFGPGTRLTVT.